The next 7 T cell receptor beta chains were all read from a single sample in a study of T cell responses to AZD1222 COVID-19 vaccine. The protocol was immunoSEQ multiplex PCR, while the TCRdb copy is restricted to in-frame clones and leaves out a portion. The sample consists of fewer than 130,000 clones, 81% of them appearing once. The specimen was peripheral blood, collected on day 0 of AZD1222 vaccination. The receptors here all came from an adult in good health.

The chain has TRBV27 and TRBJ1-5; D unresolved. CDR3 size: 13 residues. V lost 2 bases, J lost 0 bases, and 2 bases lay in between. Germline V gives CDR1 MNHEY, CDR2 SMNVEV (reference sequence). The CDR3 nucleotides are TGTGCCAGCAGTTTAGGTAGCAATCAGCCCCAGCATTTT. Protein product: CASSLGSNQPQHF.

CDR3 sequence: CASSVMQGSSGYTF. The CDR3 nucleotides are TGTGCCAGCAGTGTCATGCAGGGATCTTCTGGCTACACCTTC. V usage is TRBV2 and J usage is TRBJ1-2, with D possibly TRBD1 on 5 matching bases. Between the trimmed V and J ends, which lost 4 bases and 7 bases, there was a span of 16 bases. Germline V gene sequence: CDR1 SNHLY, CDR2 FYNNEI. CDR3 length equals 14 residues.

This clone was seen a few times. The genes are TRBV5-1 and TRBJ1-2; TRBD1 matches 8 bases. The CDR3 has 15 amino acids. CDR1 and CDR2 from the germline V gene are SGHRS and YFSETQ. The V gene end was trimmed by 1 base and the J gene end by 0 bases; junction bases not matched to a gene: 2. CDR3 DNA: TGCGCCAGCAGCTTGACAGGGGGGACTAACTATGGCTACACCTTC. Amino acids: CASSLTGGTNYGYTF.

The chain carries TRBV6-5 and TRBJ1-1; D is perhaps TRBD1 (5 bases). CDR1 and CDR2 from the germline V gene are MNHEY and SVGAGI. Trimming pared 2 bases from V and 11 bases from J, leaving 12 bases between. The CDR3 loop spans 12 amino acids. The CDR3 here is CASSYQQGEAFF. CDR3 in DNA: TGTGCCAGCAGTTACCAGCAGGGAGAGGCTTTCTTT.

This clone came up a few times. For the CDR3, the DNA is TGTGCCAGCACACGGACACAAAATGAAAAACTGTTTTTT. It specifies CASTRTQNEKLFF. The J gene is TRBJ1-4, the V gene TRBV27; D possibly corresponds to TRBD1 (5 bases). This CDR3 region has 13 residues. The V and J ends lost 7 bases and 5 bases respectively, with 11 bases between them. The germline gives CDR1 MNHEY, CDR2 SMNVEV (reference sequence).

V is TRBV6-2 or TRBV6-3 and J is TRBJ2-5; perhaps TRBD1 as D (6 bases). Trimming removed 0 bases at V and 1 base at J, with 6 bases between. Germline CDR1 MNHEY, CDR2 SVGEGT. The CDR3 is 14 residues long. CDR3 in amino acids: CASSYSDSQETQYF. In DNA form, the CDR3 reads TGTGCCAGCAGTTACTCGGACAGCCAAGAGACCCAGTACTTC.

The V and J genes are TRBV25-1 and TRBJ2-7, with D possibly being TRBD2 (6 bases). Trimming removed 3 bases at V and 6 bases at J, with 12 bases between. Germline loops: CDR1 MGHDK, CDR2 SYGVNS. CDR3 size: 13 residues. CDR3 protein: CASSDKTRSEQYF. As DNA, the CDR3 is TGTGCCAGCAGTGATAAGACTAGGTCCGAGCAGTACTTC.